The source of this TCR beta chain is a study of T cell repertoires in cytomegalovirus infection. Study in general: Public TCR beta signature analysis indicated the presence of both CMV infection and matching HLA type. Study observations and caveats: Ex vivo responses were dominated by HLA-C-restricted CMV-specific TCR beta clonotypes.

This CDR3 region has 13 residues. The V and J ends lost 6 bases and 7 bases, in that order; junction bases with no gene match: 8. TCRdb re-called the reads with MiXCR, one entry per CDR3 protein. The sample shows approximately 120,000 distinct CDR3 sequences, about 30% of them seen only once. This clonotype showed up just a few times. Its antigen is still unknown. The sequencing here drew on CD8+ T cells from cultured PBMCs, taken from culture after CMV antigen stimulation. The source of this sequence is a human donor in good health (CMV status not recorded). Some clones in this sample may be carry-over from other donors' samples. This chain uses TRBV7-1 with TRBJ1-1; TRBD1 matches 7 bases. TRBV7-1 is labeled an ORF, and its function is uncertain. The CDR3 loop reads CASSWTGGIEAFF. The CDR3 bases are TGTGCCAGCAGTTGGACAGGCGGGATTGAAGCTTTCTTT.